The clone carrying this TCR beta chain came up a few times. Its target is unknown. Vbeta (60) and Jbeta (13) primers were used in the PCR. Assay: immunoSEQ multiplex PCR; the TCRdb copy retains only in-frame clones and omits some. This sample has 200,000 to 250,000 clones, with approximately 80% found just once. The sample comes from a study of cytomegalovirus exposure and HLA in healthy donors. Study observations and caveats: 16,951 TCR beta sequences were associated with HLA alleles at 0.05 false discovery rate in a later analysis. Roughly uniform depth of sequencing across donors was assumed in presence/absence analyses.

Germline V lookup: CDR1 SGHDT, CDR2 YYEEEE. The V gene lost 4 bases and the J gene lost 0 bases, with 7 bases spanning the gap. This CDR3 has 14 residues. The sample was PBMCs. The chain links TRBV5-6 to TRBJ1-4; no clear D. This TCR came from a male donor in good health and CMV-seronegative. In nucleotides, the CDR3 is TGTGCCAGCAGCCCTACGGCAACTAATGAAAAACTGTTTTTT. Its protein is CASSPTATNEKLFF.